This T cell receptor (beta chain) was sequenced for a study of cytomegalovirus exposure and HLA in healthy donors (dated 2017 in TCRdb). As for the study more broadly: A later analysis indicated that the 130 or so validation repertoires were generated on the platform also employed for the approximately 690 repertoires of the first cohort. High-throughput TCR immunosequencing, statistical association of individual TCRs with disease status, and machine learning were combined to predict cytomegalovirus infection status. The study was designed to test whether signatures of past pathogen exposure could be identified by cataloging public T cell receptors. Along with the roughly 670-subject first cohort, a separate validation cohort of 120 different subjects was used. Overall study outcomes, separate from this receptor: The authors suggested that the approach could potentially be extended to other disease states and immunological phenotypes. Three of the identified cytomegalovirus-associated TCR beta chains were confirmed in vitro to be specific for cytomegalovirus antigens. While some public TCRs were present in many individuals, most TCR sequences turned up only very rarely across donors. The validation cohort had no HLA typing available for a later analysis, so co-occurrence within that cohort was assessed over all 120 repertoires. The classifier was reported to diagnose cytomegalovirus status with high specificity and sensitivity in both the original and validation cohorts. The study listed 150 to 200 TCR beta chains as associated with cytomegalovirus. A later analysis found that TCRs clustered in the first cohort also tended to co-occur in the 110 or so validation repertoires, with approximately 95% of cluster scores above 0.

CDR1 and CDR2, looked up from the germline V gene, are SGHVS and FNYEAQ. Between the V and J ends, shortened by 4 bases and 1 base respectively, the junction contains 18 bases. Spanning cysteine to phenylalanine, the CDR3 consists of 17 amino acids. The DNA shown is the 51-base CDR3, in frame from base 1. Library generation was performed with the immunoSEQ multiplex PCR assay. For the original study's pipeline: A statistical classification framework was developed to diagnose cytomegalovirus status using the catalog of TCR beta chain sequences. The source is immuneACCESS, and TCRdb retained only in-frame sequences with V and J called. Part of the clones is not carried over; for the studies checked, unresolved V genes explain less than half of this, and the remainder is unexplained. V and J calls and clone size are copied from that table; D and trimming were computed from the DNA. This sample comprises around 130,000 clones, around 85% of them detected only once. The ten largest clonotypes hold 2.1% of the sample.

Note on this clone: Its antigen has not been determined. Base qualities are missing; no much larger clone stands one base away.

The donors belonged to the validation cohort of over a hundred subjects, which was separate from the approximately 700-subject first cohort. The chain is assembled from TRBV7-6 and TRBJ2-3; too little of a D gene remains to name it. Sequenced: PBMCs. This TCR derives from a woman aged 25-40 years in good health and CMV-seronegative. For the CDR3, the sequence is CASSYDFGSSGTDTQYF. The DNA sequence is TGTGCCAGCAGCTACGACTTTGGATCAAGTGGCACAGATACGCAGTATTTT.